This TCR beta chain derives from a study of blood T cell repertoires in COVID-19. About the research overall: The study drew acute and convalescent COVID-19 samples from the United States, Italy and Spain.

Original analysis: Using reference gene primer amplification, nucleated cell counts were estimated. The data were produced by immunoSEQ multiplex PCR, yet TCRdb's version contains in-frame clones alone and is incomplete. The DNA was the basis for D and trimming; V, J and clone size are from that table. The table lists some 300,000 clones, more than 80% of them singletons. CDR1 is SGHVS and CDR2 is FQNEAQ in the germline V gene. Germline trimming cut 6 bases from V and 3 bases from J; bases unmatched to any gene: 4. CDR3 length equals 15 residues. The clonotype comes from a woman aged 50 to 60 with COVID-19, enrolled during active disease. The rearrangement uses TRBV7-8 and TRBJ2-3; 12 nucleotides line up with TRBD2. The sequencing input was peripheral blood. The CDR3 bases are TGTGCCAGCAGTCCGACTAGCGGGAGAACAGATACGCAGTATTTT. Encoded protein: CASSPTSGRTDTQYF.